This T cell receptor beta chain was identified during a study of CD8 T cells in ankylosing spondylitis (TCRdb year 2017). Some background on the complete study: The study set out to find disease-linked TCR variants by profiling T cell receptor beta repertoires in ankylosing spondylitis patients and healthy donors. Peripheral blood samples were taken, and synovial fluid was additionally collected from ankylosing spondylitis patients. The whole study cohort included over 85 healthy donors and some 27 ankylosing spondylitis patients. Here is what the overall study found, with its caveats: A TCR beta motif of 7 or 8 highly homologous amino acid variants appeared characteristic of blood from ankylosing spondylitis patients. A CD8+ phenotype was shown by the disease-linked clones, which were found at relatively low frequencies in peripheral blood. Some motif variants were previously reported in synovial fluid and blood of reactive arthritis patients, suggesting common disease-initiation mechanisms. The disease-linked clones were reported as significantly enriched in matched synovial fluid samples from ankylosing spondylitis patients.

The CDR3 numbers 15 residues from cysteine through phenylalanine. Of all the DNA, just the CDR3 is kept, 45 bases in frame from base 1. The V end gives up 3 bases and the J end 6 bases, leaving 7 bases in the junction not matched to a gene. From a lookup of the germline V gene, CDR1 and CDR2 are SNHLY and FYNNEI. This clonotype was seen many times. Its antigen is not yet known. Qualities for individual bases were not recorded, and no much larger clone is one base off. The sequencer was an Illumina HiSeq 2500. TCR beta libraries were prepared by quantitative 5'-RACE with molecular barcodes. The paper's processing steps were these. A new computational method based on a probabilistic model of VDJ rearrangement was used to identify disease-linked TCR variants. The public reads were reanalyzed by TCRdb: fastp trimming at Q25, MiXCR alignment, in-frame beta chains only. Rows merge per CDR3 protein into single entries with the most common DNA and genes. The authors' filters were not applied to this entry. The sample table records some 140,000 distinct CDR3 sequences; 7% to 8% of these occur just once. The ten biggest clones cover approximately 13% of the sample.

Recombination connected TRBV2 to TRBJ2-1; 8 bases in the junction line up with TRBD2. What was sequenced was blood, either unsorted or a sorted T cell fraction (not recorded which). The TCR originated in a female donor with ankylosing spondylitis or in good health (not recorded which). The CDR3 region has the sequence CASSEGLGPPNEQFF. The DNA sequence reads TGTGCCAGCAGTGAGGGACTAGGGCCCCCCAATGAGCAGTTCTTC. The CDR3 plus the reference TRBV2 and TRBJ2-1 genes for the other parts give the full variable domain: EPEVTQTPSHQVTQMGQEVILRCVPISNHLYFYWYRQILGQKVEFLVSFYNNEISEKSEIFDDQFSVERPDGSNFTLKIRSTKLEDSAMYFCASSEGLGPPNEQFFGPGTRLTVL.